These T cell receptor beta chains were read from a single sample in a study of beta chain features in type 1 diabetes. Clones were sequenced by immunoSEQ multiplex PCR, and TCRdb holds only the in-frame ones, with some missing. This sample carries 600,000 to 700,000 clones, roughly 12% of them seen once, and the ten largest clones take around 0.12%. Sequenced: naive CD4+ T cells from blood. The receptors come from a young man with type 1 diabetes. CDR3s include the opening cysteine and the closing phenylalanine or tryptophan. The D gene is left open where the match is weak. The listing skips clone size in some rows; elsewhere it reads once, few, many or a size class.

clone_size	j_call	v_call	d_call	cdr3_aa	cdr3_nt
few	TRBJ1-4	TRBV18	.	CASSPGSATNEKLFF	TGTGCCAGCTCACCCGGTTCAGCAACTAATGAAAAACTGTTTTTT
.	TRBJ1-2	TRBV30	.	CAWSLQGDDGYTF	TGTGCCTGGAGTCTCCAGGGTGATGATGGCTACACCTTC
few	TRBJ1-1	TRBV5-1	.	CASSRRTLMNTEAFF	TGCGCCAGCAGCCGCCGGACACTCATGAACACTGAAGCTTTCTTT
few	TRBJ1-1	TRBV11-2	TRBD1	CASSTGGTGNTEAFF	TGTGCCAGCAGCACGGGAGGGACAGGGAACACTGAAGCTTTCTTT
few	TRBJ2-6	TRBV19	.	CASSMGSSGANVLTF	TGTGCCAGTAGTATGGGGTCATCTGGGGCCAACGTCCTGACTTTC
.	TRBJ2-2	TRBV9	TRBD2	CASSPTSGGSGELFF	TGTGCCAGCAGCCCGACTAGCGGGGGGTCAGGGGAGCTGTTTTTT
.	TRBJ2-1	TRBV29-1	TRBD1	CSVTSPGTGVGEQFF	TGCAGCGTAACGAGTCCCGGGACAGGGGTTGGTGAGCAGTTCTTC
few	TRBJ2-3	TRBV7-2	TRBD2	CASSLVGGLAGGTDTQYF	TGTGCCAGCAGCTTAGTTGGTGGGCTAGCGGGGGGCACAGATACGCAGTATTTT
.	TRBJ1-5	TRBV2	.	CASSPSGRYNQPQHF	TGTGCCAGCAGTCCCTCGGGCAGATACAATCAGCCCCAGCATTTT
.	TRBJ1-5	TRBV6-5	TRBD1	CASTKRTGANQPQHF	TGTGCCAGCACCAAGAGGACAGGGGCGAATCAGCCCCAGCATTTT
.	TRBJ1-2	TRBV29-1	TRBD1	CSAGDRGGGYTF	TGCAGCGCGGGTGACAGGGGAGGTGGCTACACCTTC
.	TRBJ2-1	TRBV5-1	.	CASSLEGEQFF	TGCGCCAGCAGCTTGGAGGGTGAGCAGTTCTTC
.	TRBJ2-5	TRBV5-4	.	CASSSGLAQETQYF	TGTGCCAGCAGCTCGGGACTGGCACAAGAGACCCAGTACTTC
.	TRBJ1-2	TRBV7-9	.	CASSPTRSGVDYGYTF	TGTGCCAGCAGCCCCACCCGTAGTGGGGTCGACTATGGCTACACCTTC
.	TRBJ2-5	TRBV7-9	.	CASSLVPPEQYF	TGTGCCAGCAGCTTAGTACCCCCGGAGCAGTACTTC
.	TRBJ2-7	TRBV7-2	TRBD1	CASSNDRGRHYEQYF	TGTGCCAGCAGTAATGACAGGGGGCGACACTACGAGCAGTACTTC
few	TRBJ2-3	TRBV7-6	.	CASSLGGTIGDTQYF	TGTGCCAGCAGCTTAGGTGGGACCATCGGAGATACGCAGTATTTT
.	TRBJ1-1	TRBV21-1	.	CATGVRPSLEAFF	TGTGCCACGGGGGTGCGACCCAGTCTTGAAGCTTTCTTT
few	TRBJ2-2	TRBV7-9	.	CASSYGASNTGELFF	TGTGCCAGCAGTTACGGGGCTTCGAACACCGGGGAGCTGTTTTTT
.	TRBJ2-7	TRBV7-8	TRBD2	CASTRTSGGPYEQYF	TGTGCCAGCACCAGGACTAGCGGGGGGCCCTACGAGCAGTACTTC
few	TRBJ1-5	TRBV6-4	.	CASSGMDQPQHF	TGTGCCAGCAGTGGGATGGATCAGCCCCAGCATTTT
.	TRBJ2-7	TRBV30	.	CAWTGSYEQYF	TGTGCCTGGACAGGGTCCTACGAGCAGTACTTC
.	TRBJ2-2	TRBV7-7	.	CASREFGRNTGELFF	TGTGCTAGTCGGGAGTTCGGACGGAACACCGGGGAGCTGTTTTTT
.	TRBJ2-1	TRBV4-3	.	CASSRVGWDEQFF	TGCGCCAGCAGCCGGGTAGGGTGGGATGAGCAGTTCTTC
few	TRBJ2-7	TRBV20-1	.	CSATGSYEQYF	TGCAGTGCTACAGGATCCTACGAGCAGTACTTC
few	TRBJ2-5	TRBV5-6	TRBD2	CASSLAPSGGGETQYF	TGTGCCAGCAGCTTGGCCCCTAGCGGGGGCGGTGAGACCCAGTACTTC
few	TRBJ2-7	TRBV30	.	CAWSVEGAAEQYF	TGTGCCTGGAGTGTAGAAGGGGCAGCCGAGCAGTACTTC
few	TRBJ1-5	TRBV2	TRBD1	CASREGTVSNQPQHF	TGTGCCAGCAGGGAAGGGACAGTTAGCAATCAGCCCCAGCATTTT
.	TRBJ2-6	TRBV2	.	CASSVESPGANVLTF	TGTGCCAGCAGTGTCGAGTCGCCTGGGGCCAACGTCCTGACTTTC
.	TRBJ1-1	TRBV4-3	.	CASSPGSPGGTEAFF	TGCGCCAGCAGCCCCGGATCCCCGGGAGGTACTGAAGCTTTCTTT